These T cell receptor beta chains were read from a single sample in a study of blood T cell repertoires in COVID-19. Method: immunoSEQ multiplex PCR; TCRdb's copy keeps in-frame clones and lacks some. The profile shows tens of thousands of clones, about four fifths of them singletons. Sequencing was done on a sample of peripheral blood. These receptor sequences come from a woman aged 45-65 years with active or convalescent COVID-19. The CDR3 runs from the conserved cysteine through the conserved F or W. The D gene is left open where the match is weak. Clone size appears in some rows only: once, few, many, or a class for an expanded clone.

TRBJ2-1	TRBD1	TRBV13	.	CASSRDRGAYNEQFF	TGTGCCAGCAGCCGGGACAGGGGTGCGTACAATGAGCAGTTCTTC
TRBJ2-3	.	TRBV11-3	few	CASSLTGKSADTQYF	TGTGCCAGCAGCCTTACAGGAAAATCGGCAGATACGCAGTATTTT
TRBJ1-1	.	TRBV12-5	.	CAGAFNTEAFF	TGTGCTGGAGCCTTTAACACTGAAGCTTTCTTT
TRBJ1-1	.	TRBV5-5	once	CASLGGQANTEAFF	TGTGCCAGTCTCGGGGGGCAGGCGAACACTGAAGCTTTCTTT
TRBJ2-7	TRBD2	TRBV6-2/TRBV6-3	.	CASSGSSGRFEQYF	TGTGCCAGCAGTGGTAGTAGCGGGAGGTTCGAGCAGTACTTC
TRBJ2-7	TRBD2	TRBV10-3	.	CAIMGTSGSYEQYF	TGTGCCATCATGGGGACTAGCGGCTCCTACGAGCAGTACTTC
TRBJ2-1	.	TRBV10-3	.	CAISEIGDNEQFF	TGTGCCATCAGTGAAATAGGGGACAATGAGCAGTTCTTC
TRBJ2-5	TRBD2	TRBV11-2	.	CASSSGLAEMETQYF	TGTGCCAGCAGCTCCGGACTAGCGGAAATGGAGACCCAGTACTTC
TRBJ2-3	.	TRBV3-1/TRBV3-2	.	CASSQLTDTQYF	TGTGCCAGCAGCCAACTGACAGATACGCAGTATTTT
TRBJ1-2	.	TRBV2	few	CASSENSYYGYTF	TGTGCCAGCAGTGAAAACAGCTACTATGGCTACACCTTC
TRBJ1-2	TRBD1	TRBV6-5	.	CASSYSGQPFYGYTF	TGTGCCAGCAGTTACTCGGGACAGCCATTCTATGGCTACACCTTC
TRBJ2-2	TRBD1	TRBV5-1	.	CASGRGQGQTGELFF	TGCGCCAGCGGGAGAGGACAGGGGCAAACCGGGGAGCTGTTTTTT
TRBJ1-1	.	TRBV24-1	.	CATRWGTEAFF	TGTGCCACCAGGTGGGGGACAGAAGCTTTCTTT
TRBJ1-3	TRBD1	TRBV6-2/TRBV6-3	.	CASSWTDRATGNTIYF	TGTGCCAGCAGTTGGACCGACAGGGCAACCGGAAACACCATATATTTT
TRBJ1-1	.	TRBV6-6	.	CASSYLSSNTEAFF	TGTGCCAGCAGTTACTTGTCGTCGAACACTGAAGCTTTCTTT
TRBJ2-1	TRBD1	TRBV7-2	.	CASSSRTGANEQFF	TGTGCCAGCAGCTCCCGGACAGGGGCAAATGAGCAGTTCTTC
TRBJ2-1	.	TRBV9	.	CASSTGDEQFF	TGTGCCAGCAGCACGGGGGATGAGCAGTTCTTC
TRBJ2-1	.	TRBV4-3	many	CASSQRTVGYNEQFF	TGCGCCAGCAGCCAACGGACAGTAGGATACAATGAGCAGTTCTTC
TRBJ2-2	TRBD2	TRBV19	.	CASSWLAGGPGTGELFF	TGTGCCAGTAGTTGGCTAGCGGGAGGACCGGGCACCGGGGAGCTGTTTTTT
TRBJ1-3	.	TRBV10-3	.	CAIRQGRGNTIYF	TGTGCCATCAGACAGGGACGAGGAAACACCATATATTTT
TRBJ1-2	TRBD1	TRBV5-1	once	CASSLTGGGYGDYGYTF	TGCGCCAGCAGCTTAACAGGGGGCGGGTATGGCGACTATGGCTACACCTTC
TRBJ1-5	.	TRBV4-1	.	CASSQGTEYSNQPQHF	TGCGCCAGCAGCCAAGGGACAGAATATAGCAATCAGCCCCAGCATTTT
TRBJ1-4	TRBD1	TRBV3-1/TRBV3-2	.	CASSQNPGTGGRNEKLFF	TGTGCCAGCAGCCAAAACCCCGGGACAGGGGGTAGAAATGAAAAACTGTTTTTT
TRBJ1-2	.	TRBV6-5	.	CASSTRVGDYGYTF	TGTGCCAGCAGCACCAGGGTAGGAGACTATGGCTACACCTTC
TRBJ1-6	.	TRBV5-1	.	CASSSKQGSNSPLHF	TGCGCCAGCAGCTCGAAACAGGGAAGTAATTCACCCCTCCACTTT
TRBJ2-7	.	TRBV18	.	CASSGRQNPYEQYF	TGTGCCAGCTCGGGCCGGCAGAACCCCTACGAGCAGTACTTC
TRBJ1-2	TRBD1	TRBV24-1	few	CATSDNTGVGFNYGYTF	TGTGCCACCAGTGACAACACAGGGGTCGGGTTTAACTATGGCTACACCTTC
TRBJ1-5	TRBD1	TRBV7-9	.	CASSLAGGDQPQHF	TGTGCCAGCAGCTTAGCAGGGGGCGATCAGCCCCAGCATTTT
TRBJ2-7	TRBD2	TRBV29-1	.	CSVVSGSSEQYF	TGCAGCGTTGTCAGCGGGAGCAGCGAGCAGTACTTC
TRBJ1-6	.	TRBV30	.	CAWRYTEYNSPLHF	TGTGCCTGGAGGTACACCGAATATAATTCACCCCTCCACTTT
TRBJ2-1	TRBD2	TRBV29-1	.	CSAEGAGTYNEQFF	TGCAGCGCCGAGGGAGCGGGAACCTACAATGAGCAGTTCTTC
TRBJ1-6	.	TRBV6-5	once	CASRDSYNSPLHF	TGTGCCAGCAGGGACAGTTATAATTCACCCCTCCACTTT
TRBJ1-1	.	TRBV9	.	CASSVQGDTEAFF	TGTGCCAGCAGCGTACAGGGTGACACTGAAGCTTTCTTT
TRBJ1-1	.	TRBV27	.	CASSDRGVKAFF	TGTGCCAGCAGTGACCGGGGAGTGAAAGCTTTCTTT
TRBJ2-3	TRBD2	TRBV7-6	.	CASSRRTSGNTDTQYF	TGTGCCAGCAGCCGCCGGACTAGCGGGAACACAGATACGCAGTATTTT
TRBJ2-7	.	TRBV19	.	CASSIEVSSYEQYF	TGTGCCAGTAGTATAGAGGTTAGCTCCTACGAGCAGTACTTC
TRBJ2-1	TRBD2	TRBV11-3	.	CASSRGLVPNEQFF	TGTGCCAGCAGTCGAGGACTAGTCCCCAATGAGCAGTTCTTC
TRBJ2-3	TRBD1	TRBV5-1	.	CASSPDRGDTQYF	TGCGCCAGCAGCCCGGACAGGGGAGATACGCAGTATTTT
TRBJ1-4	TRBD1	TRBV19	.	CASSFDRGRNEKLFF	TGTGCCAGTAGTTTCGACAGGGGAAGGAATGAAAAACTGTTTTTT
TRBJ2-2	TRBD2	TRBV27	few	CASTLGGRGTGELFF	TGTGCCAGCACCCTGGGAGGGCGGGGCACCGGGGAGCTGTTTTTT
TRBJ1-2	TRBD1	TRBV25-1	.	CASNHRGHGYTF	TGTGCCAGCAACCACAGGGGGCACGGCTACACCTTC
TRBJ2-7	.	TRBV6-5	once	CASSYRQFYEQYF	TGTGCCAGCAGTTACCGACAATTCTACGAGCAGTACTTC